A single sample is the source of the 15 T cell receptor beta chains below, sequenced in a study of blood T cell repertoires in COVID-19. Produced via immunoSEQ multiplex PCR; TCRdb's table is partial and in-frame only. The repertoire consists of approximately 250,000 clones, with approximately 80% occurring once and the leading ten covering over 8.5%. Sequencing was carried out using peripheral blood. Every receptor here comes from a human donor in a cohort sampled during active COVID-19.

This clone was observed a single time. Different DNA sequences within this sample yield the same CDR3. The V call is TRBV5-1, the J call TRBJ1-4; TRBD1 might be the D (6 bases). This CDR3 comprises 15 residues. Germline assignment: CDR1 SGHRS and CDR2 YFSETQ. With 1 base removed from V and 0 bases from J, the gap between germline ends came to 7 bases. The CDR3 sequence: CASSLRGTTNEKLFF. The DNA for the CDR3 is TGCGCCAGCAGCTTGAGGGGGACAACTAATGAAAAACTGTTTTTT.

This clone was detected once. The chain recombines TRBV18 with TRBJ1-3, with 7 bases matching TRBD1. Trimming cost V 2 bases and J 4 bases; bases outside gene matches: 11. Looked up from germline, CDR1 is KGHSH and CDR2 is LQKENI. This CDR3 has 17 residues. The chain's CDR3 is CASSPRREGGLGNTIYF. The CDR3 DNA follows: TGTGCCAGCTCACCAAGGAGAGAAGGGGGCTTAGGAAACACCATATATTTT.

V and J are TRBV27 and TRBJ2-2; TRBD2 might be the D (5 bases). Germline V lookup: CDR1 MNHEY, CDR2 SMNVEV (reference sequence). This CDR3 is 14 amino acids long. The V and J ends lost 0 bases and 7 bases respectively, with 9 bases between them. CDR3 DNA: TGTGCCAGCAGTTTATCTCGGGATTACGGGGAGCTGTTTTTT. Amino acid sequence: CASSLSRDYGELFF.

The gene calls are TRBV5-1 and TRBJ2-3; 8 nucleotides agree with TRBD2. With 4 bases clipped from V and 1 base from J, the junction kept 8 bases outside the gene matches. Germline V CDR1 and CDR2: SGHRS, YFSETQ. This CDR3 has 16 amino acids. CDR3 residues: CASSPPLLAGTDTQYF. In nucleotides, the CDR3 is TGCGCCAGCAGCCCGCCCCTACTAGCGGGCACAGATACGCAGTATTTT.

This chain connects TRBV6-1 to TRBJ1-2, with 7 bases aligning to TRBD1. Germline V gene sequence: CDR1 MNHNS, CDR2 SASEGT. After removal of 1 base from V and 4 bases from J, the junction contained 6 bases not matched to a gene. This CDR3 has 15 amino acids. The CDR3 sequence is CASSEGLAGGYGYTF. The CDR3, as DNA: TGTGCCAGCAGTGAAGGCTTGGCAGGGGGCTATGGCTACACCTTC.

This chain links TRBV2 with TRBJ2-3; D not resolved. Germline values: CDR1 SNHLY, CDR2 FYNNEI. The CDR3 is 15 residues long. V gave up 2 bases and J gave up 2 bases, with 11 bases separating them. In nucleotides, the CDR3 is TGTGCCAGCAGTGAATCGACACACAACACAGATACGCAGTATTTT. Amino acid sequence: CASSESTHNTDTQYF.

J is TRBJ2-4 and V is TRBV2; TRBD2 aligns across 10 bases. The V gene end was trimmed by 4 bases and the J gene end by 1 base; junction bases not matched to a gene: 7. This CDR3 comprises 17 residues. Germline V gene sequence: CDR1 SNHLY, CDR2 FYNNEI. The DNA for the CDR3 is TGTGCCAGCAGTGGACTAGCGGGTTATTCGGCCAAAAACATTCAGTACTTC. Translation gives CASSGLAGYSAKNIQYF.

The chain recombines TRBV4-1 with TRBJ1-5; TRBD1 might be the D (6 bases). V was clipped by 4 bases and J by 6 bases, with 16 bases between them. Germline V CDR1 and CDR2: MGHRA, YSYEKL. This CDR3 comprises 15 residues. The chain's CDR3 is CASSREQGKSQPQHF. CDR3 DNA sequence: TGCGCCAGCAGCCGAGAACAGGGTAAGAGTCAGCCCCAGCATTTT.

This clone turned up a few times. This chain connects TRBV6-1 to TRBJ2-1; TRBD2 might be the D (6 bases). The CDR3 sequence is 11 residues long. Trimming pared 2 bases from V and 15 bases from J, leaving 11 bases between. The germline V gene has CDR1 MNHNS and CDR2 SASEGT. The CDR3 region is CASSEMGGRFF. CDR3 coding DNA: TGTGCCAGCAGTGAAATGGGGGGTCGGTTCTTC.

The chain is built from TRBV5-1 and TRBJ2-6; perhaps TRBD1 as D (5 bases). This CDR3 region has 15 residues. CDR1 is SGHRS, CDR2 YFSETQ, per germline. V shed 2 bases and J shed 0 bases, with 6 bases lying between them. DNA of the CDR3: TGCGCCAGCAGCTTCCAGGGCTCTGGGGCCAACGTCCTGACTTTC. Amino acids: CASSFQGSGANVLTF.

This clone was found once. V usage is TRBV18 and J usage is TRBJ1-2; D is possibly TRBD1 (5 bases). CDR1 and CDR2 (germline): KGHSH, LQKENI. The germline V and J ends were trimmed by 3 bases and 6 bases, with 23 bases remaining between them. The CDR3 runs to 17 residues. CDR3 DNA sequence: TGTGCCAGCTCACCGTTTACCGGGACTTCAAGCGGGGATGGCTACACCTTC. This encodes CASSPFTGTSSGDGYTF.

This chain uses TRBV7-3 with TRBJ2-1; 10 bases fit TRBD2. This CDR3 has 15 amino acids. The J segment lost 9 bases and the V segment lost 6 bases, leaving 11 bases of the junction unmatched. Germline CDR1 is SGHTA and CDR2 is FQGTGA. In DNA form, the CDR3 reads TGTGCCAGCAGTGAAAGCGGGAGGGCCAGAGGTGAGCAGTTCTTC. Residues: CASSESGRARGEQFF.

DNA for the CDR3: TGTGCCAGCAGCCCCGACAGGGCTGGGGCCAACGTCCTGACTTTC. This translates into CASSPDRAGANVLTF. The genes are TRBV7-9 and TRBJ2-6; the match to TRBD1 covers 7 bases. Germline V gene sequence: CDR1 SEHNR, CDR2 FQNEAQ (reference sequence). Trimming at V came to 5 bases and at J to 2 bases, leaving 3 bases not matched to a gene. The CDR3 contains 15 residues.

This clone was seen once. The rearrangement uses TRBV2 and TRBJ1-3; TRBD1 agrees at 8 bases. Germline V gene sequence: CDR1 SNHLY, CDR2 FYNNEI. Trimming cost V 6 bases and J 2 bases; bases outside gene matches: 3. CDR3 size: 14 residues. The CDR3 protein is CASSTGGTGNTIYF. DNA of the CDR3: TGTGCCAGCAGCACAGGGGGAACTGGAAACACCATATATTTT.

The chain carries TRBV18 and TRBJ2-5, with 12 bases aligning to TRBD1. CDR3 length equals 14 residues. CDR1 and CDR2 from the germline V gene are KGHSH and LQKENI. J was trimmed by 3 bases and V by 6 bases; bases with no gene match: 2. CDR3 bases: TGTGCCAGCTCGGGGACAGGGGGCGAAGAGACCCAGTACTTC. It is translated as CASSGTGGEETQYF.